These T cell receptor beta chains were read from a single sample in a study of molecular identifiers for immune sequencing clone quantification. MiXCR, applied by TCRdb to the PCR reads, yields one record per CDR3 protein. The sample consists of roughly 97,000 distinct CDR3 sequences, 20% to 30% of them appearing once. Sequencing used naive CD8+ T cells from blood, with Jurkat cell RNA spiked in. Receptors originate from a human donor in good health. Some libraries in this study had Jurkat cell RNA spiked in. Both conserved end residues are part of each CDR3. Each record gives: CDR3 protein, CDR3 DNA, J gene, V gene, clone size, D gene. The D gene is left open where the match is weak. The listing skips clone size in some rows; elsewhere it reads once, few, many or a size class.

CASGLTPGFNEQYF | TGTGCCAGCGGTTTAACCCCGGGTTTCAACGAGCAGTACTTC | TRBJ2-7 | TRBV27 | few | NA
CASSFLPSGSAQFF | TGTGCCAGCAGCTTTCTTCCTAGCGGGAGCGCTCAGTTCTTC | TRBJ2-1 | TRBV11-2 | many | TRBD2
CSVEVGRRDTDTQYF | TGCAGCGTTGAAGTCGGCCGACGGGACACAGATACGCAGTATTTT | TRBJ2-3 | TRBV29-1 | medium-sized | NA
CASSYSRGRSGNTIYF | TGTGCCAGCAGTTACTCGAGAGGCCGCTCTGGAAACACCATATATTTT | TRBJ1-3 | TRBV6-5 | NA | NA
CASRTGSQGYTF | TGTGCCAGTAGAACCGGCAGCCAGGGCTACACCTTC | TRBJ1-2 | TRBV19 | NA | NA
CASSYSILGGEQYF | TGTGCCAGCAGTTACTCGATCTTGGGGGGCGAGCAGTACTTC | TRBJ2-7 | TRBV6-5 | many | NA
CAWSNGQGNRETQYF | TGTGCCTGGAGTAACGGACAGGGGAATAGGGAGACCCAGTACTTC | TRBJ2-5 | TRBV30 | many | TRBD1
CAWSVSSGSFYGYTF | TGTGCCTGGAGTGTATCTTCAGGATCATTCTATGGCTACACCTTC | TRBJ1-2 | TRBV30 | NA | NA
CASSSTGTPDTQYF | TGTGCCAGCAGCTCGACAGGGACCCCAGATACGCAGTATTTT | TRBJ2-3 | TRBV7-9 | NA | TRBD1
CASSQDPGLAFEQYF | TGTGCCAGCAGCCAAGACCCGGGACTAGCTTTCGAGCAGTACTTC | TRBJ2-7 | TRBV9 | many | TRBD2
CASSPGVPNTGELFF | TGTGCCAGCAGCCCAGGGGTACCGAACACCGGGGAGCTGTTTTTT | TRBJ2-2 | TRBV7-9 | many | NA